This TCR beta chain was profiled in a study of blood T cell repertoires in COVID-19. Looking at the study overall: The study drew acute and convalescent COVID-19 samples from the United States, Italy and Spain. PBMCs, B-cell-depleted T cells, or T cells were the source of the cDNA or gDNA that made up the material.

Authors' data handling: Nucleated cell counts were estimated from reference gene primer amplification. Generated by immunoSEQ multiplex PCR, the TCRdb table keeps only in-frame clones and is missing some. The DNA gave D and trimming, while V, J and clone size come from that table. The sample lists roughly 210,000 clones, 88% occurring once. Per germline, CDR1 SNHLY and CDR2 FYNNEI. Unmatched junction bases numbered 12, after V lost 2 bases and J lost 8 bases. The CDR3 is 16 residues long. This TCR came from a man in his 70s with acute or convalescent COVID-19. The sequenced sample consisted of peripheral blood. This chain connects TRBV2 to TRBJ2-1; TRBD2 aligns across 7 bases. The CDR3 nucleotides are TGTGCCAGCAGTGAAAGAGCGGGGCCTTTCCGCGATGAGCAGTTCTTC. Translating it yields CASSERAGPFRDEQFF. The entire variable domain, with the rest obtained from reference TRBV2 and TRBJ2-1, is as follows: EPEVTQTPSHQVTQMGQEVILRCVPISNHLYFYWYRQILGQKVEFLVSFYNNEISEKSEIFDDQFSVERPDGSNFTLKIRSTKLEDSAMYFCASSERAGPFRDEQFFGPGTRLTVL.